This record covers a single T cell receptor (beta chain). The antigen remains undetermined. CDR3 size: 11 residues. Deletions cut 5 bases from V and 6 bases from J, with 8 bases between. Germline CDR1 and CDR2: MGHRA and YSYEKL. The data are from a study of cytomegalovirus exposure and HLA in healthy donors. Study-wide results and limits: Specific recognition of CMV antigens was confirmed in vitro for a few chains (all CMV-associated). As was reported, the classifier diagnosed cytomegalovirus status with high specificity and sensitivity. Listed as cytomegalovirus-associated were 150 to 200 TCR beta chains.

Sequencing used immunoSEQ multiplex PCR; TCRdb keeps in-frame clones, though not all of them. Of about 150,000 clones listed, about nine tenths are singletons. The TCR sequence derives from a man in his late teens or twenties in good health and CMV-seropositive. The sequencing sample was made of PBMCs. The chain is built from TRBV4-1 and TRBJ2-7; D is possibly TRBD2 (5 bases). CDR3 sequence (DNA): TGCGCCAGCAGCATACTAGGCGAGCAGTACTTC. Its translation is CASSILGEQYF.